The 13 T cell receptor beta chains reported below all come from one sample, sequenced in a study of blood T cells in healthy people across ages. A J-beta primer mix and a sample-barcoded 5' primer were used in a second PCR of about 6 to 12 cycles. Each CDR3 protein is one row after TCRdb ran MiXCR on the 5' RACE reads. The table has 540,000 or so distinct CDR3 sequences, less than 25% seen once; the top ten hold under 9%. These data were also filed under a second study, of T cells of mothers and their children.

Sequencing used blood. Receptors originate from a boy younger than 18 in good health.

The genes are TRBV18 and TRBJ2-7; 10 bases are a match to TRBD2. The J segment lost 7 bases and the V segment lost 6 bases, leaving 12 bases of the junction unmatched. The CDR3 extends over 15 amino acids. From germline, CDR1 is KGHSH and CDR2 LQKENI. CDR3 nucleotide sequence: TGTGCCAGCTCCCCCTCGGGGACTAGCGAAAAAGAGCAGTACTTC. Its protein is CASSPSGTSEKEQYF.

A word on this clonotype: The germline gene is not matched at one end of the junction; a read error may be the cause. The rearrangement uses TRBV12-3 or TRBV12-4 and TRBJ2-3, with TRBD2 identical over 10 bases. The CDR3 length is 15 residues. This CDR3 reads CASRPGLASADTQYF. The CDR3 DNA is TGCGCCAGCAGACCGGGACTAGCGTCAGCAGATACGCAGTATTTT.

The V and J genes are TRBV18 and TRBJ1-1, with no clear D. Germline CDR1 is KGHSH and CDR2 is LQKENI. The V gene lost 4 bases and the J gene lost 0 bases, with 27 bases spanning the gap. This CDR3 region has 20 residues. In DNA, the CDR3 is TGTGCCAGCTCACGCTACGGCTCCCCCTGGGGAGACACCATGAACACTGAAGCTTTCTTT. This encodes CASSRYGSPWGDTMNTEAFF.

This clonotype was detected a few times. For the CDR3, the DNA is TGCGCCAGCACTCCCCGGGCCCAGCAAGAGACCCAGTACTTC. This sequence encodes CASTPRAQQETQYF. The gene calls are TRBV5-1 and TRBJ2-5; D gene uncertain. Germline CDR1 and CDR2: SGHRS and YFSETQ. CDR3 length: 14 residues. V lost 6 bases and J lost 2, with 14 bases in between.

This clonotype occurred a few times. The chain has TRBV6-6 and TRBJ1-2, with D possibly matching TRBD1 (6 bases). Germline V gene lookup returns CDR1 MNHNY and CDR2 SVGAGI (reference sequence). This CDR3 comprises 14 residues. The germline V and J ends were trimmed by 5 bases and 7 bases, with 17 bases remaining between them. CDR3 bases: TGTGCCAGCAGTGCAACAGGGTTGAGCCGTGGCTACACCTTC. Protein product: CASSATGLSRGYTF.

The chain links TRBV29-1 to TRBJ2-5; 8 nucleotides line up with TRBD2. Near its end, the DNA agrees better with TRBJ2-1, so the J call may be wrong. This CDR3 is 14 amino acids long. Germline-derived CDR1 and CDR2 are SQVTM and ANQGSEA. CDR3 nucleotide sequence: TGCAGCGCCTCCCAACCCGGGACTAGCAATGAGCAGTTCTTC. It codes for CSASQPGTSNEQFF.

This clonotype has more than one count but fewer than ten. The genes are TRBV7-3 and TRBJ2-1; D might be TRBD1 or TRBD2, each matching 5 bases. With 0 bases removed from V and 4 bases from J, the gap between germline ends came to 10 bases. The CDR3 is 15 amino acids. CDR1 is SGHTA, CDR2 FQGTGA, per germline. CDR3 protein: CASSLTPWGYNEQFF. As DNA, the CDR3 is TGTGCCAGCAGCTTAACCCCCTGGGGGTACAATGAGCAGTTCTTC.

Points on this clonotype: Possible read error: a much larger clone is one base away. The rearrangement uses TRBV3-1 and TRBJ1-4; a weak D match, TRBD1 (5 bases). Germline V gives CDR1 LGHDT, CDR2 YNNKEL (reference sequence). The CDR3 runs to 15 residues. CDR3 bases: TGTACCAGCAGCCCCCGGATTTTAGCAGGGGAAAAACTGTTTTTT. This codes for CTSSPRILAGEKLFF.

The genes are TRBV20-1 and TRBJ2-7; perhaps TRBD2 as D (7 bases). This CDR3 has 15 residues. Germline V CDR1 and CDR2: DFQATT, SNEGSKA (reference sequence). V gave up 6 bases and J gave up 6 bases, with 24 bases separating them. The CDR3 coding sequence is TGCAGTGCCTCTGGCGGGGGCACTATTTCGACCGAGCAGTACTTC. Protein product: CSASGGGTISTEQYF.

This clonotype showed up just a few times. The genes are TRBV6-1 and TRBJ2-5; 8 bases fit TRBD2. J was trimmed by 5 bases and V by 3 bases; bases with no gene match: 8. The germline V gene has CDR1 MNHNS and CDR2 SASEGT. The CDR3 is made up of 15 amino acids. This CDR3 reads CASSDDGLAYETQYF. The DNA of the CDR3 is TGTGCCAGCAGTGACGATGGACTAGCATACGAGACCCAGTACTTC.

V is TRBV12-3 or TRBV12-4 and J is TRBJ2-3; the match to TRBD2 covers 7 bases. This CDR3 is built from 14 residues. V shed 2 bases, J shed 5 bases, and the junction held 4 bases outside the gene matches. The CDR3 nucleotides read TGTGCCAGCAGTTTATCAGGGAGGGGAGATACGCAGTATTTT. Translation: CASSLSGRGDTQYF.

This clonotype has only a few counts. The genes are TRBV20-1 and TRBJ2-7; 11 bases match TRBD1. Looked up from germline, CDR1 is DFQATT and CDR2 is SNEGSKA (reference sequence). This CDR3 is 15 amino acids long. With 2 bases clipped from V and 3 bases from J, the junction kept 6 bases outside the gene matches. The CDR3 protein is CSARSPGTGGYEQYF. The CDR3 DNA is TGCAGTGCTAGATCGCCCGGGACAGGGGGCTACGAGCAGTACTTC.

The chain uses TRBV6-5 and TRBJ2-7; the D gene is possibly TRBD1 (6 bases). The V end was cut by 6 bases, the J end by 8 bases, with 11 bases between. This CDR3 has 11 amino acids. In germline, CDR1 is MNHEY, CDR2 SVGAGI. The DNA of the CDR3 is TGTGCCAGCAGACAGGGTGGAAAGCAGTACTTC. This translates into CASRQGGKQYF.